The 9 T cell receptor beta chains in this list originate from one sample, sequenced in a study of a mutant IDH1 vaccine in newly diagnosed glioma. Method: immunoSEQ multiplex PCR; TCRdb's copy keeps in-frame clones and lacks some. The sample lists fewer than 65,000 clones, about 81% occurring once. Time point defined: week 5, during vaccination. What each vaccine dose contained was 300 ug of mutant IDH1 20-mer peptide, accompanied by topical imiquimod. No antigen is known for these receptors. The specimen comprised PBMCs, sampled from a glioma patient whose treatment included an IDH1 peptide vaccine. The receptors originated from a man aged 25-45 years with glioma.

The chain uses TRBV5-4 and TRBJ2-2; 9 nucleotides line up with TRBD1. The CDR3 is 15 amino acids. Germline lookup yields CDR1 SGHNT and CDR2 YYREEE (reference sequence). Losses at the gene ends were 1 base for V and 5 bases for J; bases not matched to a gene: 3. The CDR3 is CASSLRTGDTGELFF. The CDR3 DNA is TGTGCCAGCAGCTTGCGGACAGGGGATACCGGGGAGCTGTTTTTT.

This chain joins TRBV6-5 and TRBJ1-2, with D uncertain. This CDR3 comprises 13 residues. CDR1 is MNHEY, CDR2 SVGAGI, per germline. Trimming shortened V by 5 bases and J by 2 bases, and 9 bases separated the two germline ends. The CDR3 loop reads CASSGYINYGYTF. The CDR3 DNA reads as TGTGCCAGCAGTGGCTACATAAACTATGGCTACACCTTC.

This sequence joins TRBV30 and TRBJ1-4; a possible D gene is TRBD1 (5 bases). The CDR3 contains 16 residues. The germline V and J ends were trimmed by 3 bases and 2 bases, with 16 bases remaining between them. The germline V gene has CDR1 GTSNPN and CDR2 SVGIG (reference sequence). The CDR3 here is CAWSVGRVITNEKLFF. The CDR3, as DNA: TGTGCCTGGAGCGTAGGCAGGGTGATCACTAATGAAAAACTGTTTTTT. The whole variable domain, filled in from reference TRBV30 and TRBJ1-4, reads SQTIHQWPATLVQPVGSPLSLECTVEGTSNPNLYWYRQAAGRGLQLLFYSVGIGQISSEVPQNLSASRPQDRQFILSSKKLLLSDSGFYLCAWSVGRVITNEKLFFGSGTQLSVL.

The chain combines TRBV30 with TRBJ1-2; D is perhaps TRBD1 (5 bases). The length of the CDR3 is 14 residues. The germline CDR1 and CDR2 sequences are GTSNPN and SVGIG (reference sequence). V gave up 1 base and J gave up 2 bases, with 11 bases separating them. CDR3 residues: CAWSGGGKNYGYTF. DNA of the CDR3: TGTGCCTGGAGTGGGGGGGGAAAAAACTATGGCTACACCTTC.

The chain carries TRBV13 and TRBJ2-5; possible D gene TRBD1, 6 bases. Gene TRBJ2-7 matches the end of the DNA better, so the J call may be wrong. Germline V gives CDR1 PRHDT, CDR2 FYEKMQ (reference sequence). This CDR3 has 14 amino acids. DNA for the CDR3: TGTGCCAGCAGCCCTAGGCCAGGGGTCTACGAGCAGTACTTC. Protein sequence: CASSPRPGVYEQYF.

This clone turned up a few times. The junction departs from the called germline gene at one end, perhaps through a read error. V and J are TRBV7-9 and TRBJ2-5; possibly TRBD1 for D (5 bases). This CDR3 comprises 11 residues. Per germline, CDR1 SEHNR and CDR2 FQNEAQ (reference sequence). The CDR3 spells CGVRQGETQYF. CDR3 nucleotide sequence: TGCGGCGTGAGGCAGGGAGAGACCCAGTACTTC.

V usage is TRBV5-4 and J usage is TRBJ2-5; 9 bases are a match to TRBD1. V lost 1 base, J lost 4 bases, and 5 bases stayed unmatched. CDR3 length equals 15 residues. CDR1 and CDR2 (germline): SGHNT, YYREEE (reference sequence). CDR3 residues: CASSLRTGAAETQYF. Written as DNA, the CDR3 is TGTGCCAGCAGCTTGCGGACAGGGGCGGCAGAGACCCAGTACTTC.

This sequence joins TRBV4-1 and TRBJ1-5; D call uncertain. Per the germline V gene, CDR1 is MGHRA and CDR2 is YSYEKL. The CDR3 is made up of 14 amino acids. The V end lost 2 bases, the J end lost 0 bases, and 5 bases lay between the germline ends. The CDR3 here is CASSQWDSNQPQHF. CDR3 nucleotide sequence: TGCGCCAGCAGCCAATGGGATAGCAATCAGCCCCAGCATTTT.

The chain combines TRBV11-2 with TRBJ2-7; TRBD1 is a possible D gene (6 bases). The CDR3 totals 16 residues. Per the germline V gene, CDR1 is SGHAT and CDR2 is FQNNGV. Trimming took 0 bases from V and 3 from J, leaving 15 bases between them. The DNA for the CDR3 is TGTGCCAGCAGCTTAGATACAGGGTTGGGATTCTACGAGCAGTACTTC. This sequence encodes CASSLDTGLGFYEQYF.